What follows are 32 T cell receptor beta chains derived from one specimen sequenced in a study of cytomegalovirus exposure and HLA in healthy donors. Primers for the PCR totalled 60 Vbeta and 13 Jbeta. Measured with immunoSEQ multiplex PCR; TCRdb has only the in-frame clones, and not every one. Here the sample spans tens of thousands of clones, 80% to 85% being singletons. The sequenced sample consisted of PBMCs. Source of these receptors: a man aged 25-45 years in good health and CMV-seronegative.

The chain has TRBV7-9 and TRBJ1-4; 9 nucleotides line up with TRBD1. Losses at the gene ends were 5 bases for V and 6 bases for J; bases not matched to a gene: 4. Germline V gene data show CDR1 as SEHNR and CDR2 as FQNEAQ (reference sequence). This CDR3 is built from 14 residues. CDR3 DNA: TGTGCCAGCAGCCCGGGACAGGGTGATGAAAAACTGTTTTTT. Its protein product is CASSPGQGDEKLFF. Looking up the rest from reference TRBV7-9 and TRBJ1-4 gives the full variable domain: DTGVSQNPRHKITKRGQNVTFRCDPISEHNRLYWYRQTLGQGPEFLTYFQNEAQLEKSRLLSDRFSAERPKGSFSTLEIQRTEQGDSAMYLCASSPGQGDEKLFFGSGTQLSVL.

This clone was observed a few times. The chain recombines TRBV7-9 with TRBJ1-1; possibly TRBD1 for D (5 bases). Trimming stripped 5 bases from V and 1 base from J, with 14 bases between. The CDR3 is made up of 15 amino acids. Germline CDR1 is SEHNR and CDR2 is FQNEAQ (reference sequence). Written as DNA, the CDR3 is TGTGCCAGCAGCCCGGGGGAACATTGGAACACTGAAGCTTTCTTT. Translating gives CASSPGEHWNTEAFF.

The chain carries TRBV30 and TRBJ2-3, with 11 bases that match TRBD2. Looked up from germline, CDR1 is GTSNPN and CDR2 is SVGIG (reference sequence). This CDR3 has 16 amino acids. J gave up 0 bases and V 3 bases, and 5 bases lay outside the gene matches. The CDR3 region has the DNA TGTGCCTGGAGCCCGGGACTAGCGGTAAGCACAGATACGCAGTATTTT. Translation gives CAWSPGLAVSTDTQYF.

Details on this clone: A read error is likely, as this CDR3 ends without the conserved phenylalanine or tryptophan. The DNA is left out, because the CDR3 cannot be placed on it with certainty; the CDR3 is given as TCRdb lists it. The V call is TRBV6-5, the J call TRBJ2-7; the table's TRBD1 call for D was not verified on the DNA. The CDR3 comprises 11 residues, both ends counted. Germline V gives CDR1 MNHEY, CDR2 SVGAGI. This CDR3 reads CASSPGTGLSR.

V usage is TRBV6-1 and J usage is TRBJ1-1; D uncertain. Per the germline V gene, CDR1 is MNHNS and CDR2 is SASEGT. The V end was cut by 5 bases, the J end by 1 base, with 14 bases between. The CDR3 is made up of 15 amino acids. CDR3 nucleotides: TGTGCCAGCAGTCTAGGTCCCGATCCGAACACTGAAGCTTTCTTT. Translated, it gives CASSLGPDPNTEAFF.

This clone came up once. This chain links TRBV5-4 with TRBJ1-1, with D maybe TRBD1 (5 bases). The germline V gene has CDR1 SGHNT and CDR2 YYREEE (reference sequence). The CDR3 consists of 14 residues. With 1 base removed from V and 4 bases from J, the gap between germline ends came to 11 bases. DNA of the CDR3: TGTGCCAGCAGCTTGAATCGTAGGGGCACTGAAGCTTTCTTT. As protein: CASSLNRRGTEAFF.

The rearrangement joins TRBV11-3 to TRBJ2-1; TRBD2 matches 9 bases. After removal of 3 bases from V and 10 bases from J, the junction contained 13 bases not matched to a gene. This CDR3 has 16 residues. Germline values: CDR1 SGHNT, CDR2 YENEEA. DNA for the CDR3: TGTGCCAGCAGCTTCCCGGGACTAGCAGGGTTTTTGGAGCAGTTCTTC. As protein: CASSFPGLAGFLEQFF.

The J gene is TRBJ2-7, the V gene TRBV10-3; 9 nucleotides agree with TRBD1. The CDR3 is 14 residues long. The V gene end was trimmed by 6 bases and the J gene end by 2 bases; junction bases not matched to a gene: 5. CDR1 is ENHRY, CDR2 SYGVKD, per germline. The CDR3 region is CAIRAGTGTYEQYF. The CDR3 DNA reads TGTGCCATCAGGGCCGGGACAGGGACCTACGAGCAGTACTTC.

This chain uses TRBV9 with TRBJ2-3; 13 bases map to TRBD2. The CDR3 runs to 15 residues. In germline, CDR1 is SGDLS, CDR2 YYNGEE. J gave up 4 bases and V 4 bases, and 3 bases lay outside the gene matches. CDR3 nucleotide sequence: TGTGCCAGCAGCTCAACTAGCGGGGGGGCAGATACGCAGTATTTT. It translates to CASSSTSGGADTQYF. Filled out from reference TRBV9 and TRBJ2-3, the complete variable domain reads DSGVTQTPKHLITATGQRVTLRCSPRSGDLSVYWYQQSLDQGLQFLIQYYNGEERAKGNILERFSAQQFPDLHSELNLSSLELGDSALYFCASSSTSGGADTQYFGPGTRLTVL.

The rearrangement uses TRBV30 and TRBJ2-7; D uncertain. The CDR3 totals 13 residues. From germline, CDR1 is GTSNPN and CDR2 SVGIG (reference sequence). The germline V and J ends were trimmed by 4 bases and 5 bases, with 15 bases remaining between them. As DNA, the CDR3 is TGTGCCTGGAATCCGGCAGCGAACCACGAGCAGTACTTC. Its protein product is CAWNPAANHEQYF.

The chain couples TRBV6-5 to TRBJ2-7, with a tentative D call TRBD2 (7 bases). The CDR3 consists of 15 residues. The V end was cut by 1 base, the J end by 4 bases, with 14 bases between. Germline CDR1 MNHEY, CDR2 SVGAGI. This CDR3 is CASSYLRGRPYEQYV. The DNA for the CDR3 is TGTGCCAGCAGTTACTTGCGGGGGCGGCCGTACGAGCAGTACGTC.

This clone was seen more than once but under ten times. This chain uses TRBV5-3 with TRBJ2-3; the match to TRBD2 covers 10 bases. TRBV5-3 is an open reading frame whose function is uncertain. V dropped 4 bases and J dropped 2; count of bases not matched to a gene: 13. The CDR3 is made up of 18 amino acids. In DNA form, the CDR3 reads TGTGCCAGAAGCGACACTAGCGGGGATGTGACCATCACAGATACGCAGTATTTT. It is translated as CARSDTSGDVTITDTQYF.

The chain joins TRBV30 to TRBJ2-2; 11 nucleotides agree with TRBD2. The CDR3 covers 16 residues. With 3 bases clipped from V and 1 base from J, the junction kept 4 bases outside the gene matches. Germline V gene data show CDR1 as GTSNPN and CDR2 as SVGIG (reference sequence). The CDR3 sequence is CAWRLAGALNTGELFF. In DNA, the CDR3 is TGTGCCTGGAGACTAGCGGGGGCCTTGAACACCGGGGAGCTGTTTTTT.

V is TRBV4-2 and J is TRBJ2-1, with 11 bases lining up with TRBD2. CDR1 LGHNA and CDR2 YNFKEQ come from the germline V gene. V trimming: 0 bases; J trimming: 5 bases; junction bases outside the gene matches: 9. The CDR3 is made up of 18 amino acids. This CDR3 is CASSQDRLAGGHDNEQFF. The CDR3 bases are TGTGCCAGCAGCCAAGATCGTCTAGCGGGAGGTCATGACAATGAGCAGTTCTTC.

This clone was found once. The chain recombines TRBV11-2 with TRBJ2-7; possibly TRBD1 for D (6 bases). With 2 bases removed from V and 6 bases from J, the gap between germline ends came to 11 bases. The CDR3 sequence is 13 residues long. In germline, CDR1 is SGHAT, CDR2 FQNNGV. Here the CDR3 DNA reads TGTGCCAGCAGCTTAACATTCAGGGGCGAGCAGTACTTC. Translated: CASSLTFRGEQYF.

The V and J genes are TRBV9 and TRBJ2-2, with D perhaps matching TRBD2 (5 bases). The germline gives CDR1 SGDLS, CDR2 YYNGEE. Trimming took off 0 bases at V and 4 bases at J, with 10 bases between the two ends. The CDR3 has 15 residues. Here the CDR3 DNA reads TGTGCCAGCAGCGTAGGCGGGTCGGGCACCGGGGAGCTGTTTTTT. It encodes CASSVGGSGTGELFF.

The chain carries TRBV4-1 and TRBJ2-1, with no clear D. The germline V gene encodes CDR1 MGHRA and CDR2 YSYEKL. This CDR3 is built from 14 residues. V lost 0 bases and J 7 bases, leaving 10 bases between the germline ends. The DNA for the CDR3 is TGCGCCAGCAGCCAAGATATCCCCAGAAATGAGCAGTTCTTC. It translates to CASSQDIPRNEQFF.

The chain combines TRBV5-6 with TRBJ1-1; D gene ambiguous. This CDR3 spans 12 amino acids. Germline V gene data show CDR1 as SGHDT and CDR2 as YYEEEE. V was pared by 2 bases and J by 11 bases, with 13 bases between. The CDR3: CASSFSSLSAFF. In DNA, the CDR3 is TGTGCCAGCAGCTTTAGTTCTCTTTCGGCTTTCTTT.

The rearrangement uses TRBV18 and TRBJ1-1; D unresolved. CDR1 is KGHSH, CDR2 LQKENI, per germline. The CDR3 is 16 residues long. The ends were cut back, 6 bases at V and 0 bases at J, with 17 bases in the middle. The CDR3 sequence is CASSPGSLRLNTEAFF. CDR3 nucleotide sequence: TGTGCCAGCTCTCCCGGGTCTCTCCGGTTGAACACTGAAGCTTTCTTT.

The rearrangement links TRBV30 to TRBJ2-7; tentatively, D is TRBD1 (5 bases). Trimming stripped 2 bases from V and 3 bases from J, with 11 bases between. Germline V lookup: CDR1 GTSNPN, CDR2 SVGIG (reference sequence). The CDR3 is made up of 13 amino acids. CDR3: CAWSSGLNYEQYF. As DNA, the CDR3 is TGTGCCTGGAGTTCAGGGCTAAACTACGAGCAGTACTTC.

The V and J genes are TRBV5-8 and TRBJ2-3; D may be TRBD2 (6 bases). Trimming shortened V by 6 bases and J by 1 base, and 12 bases separated the two germline ends. Germline values: CDR1 SGHTS, CDR2 YDEGEE. CDR3 length equals 14 residues. The CDR3 protein is CASTLWGGTDTQYF. CDR3 DNA sequence: TGTGCCAGCACGTTGTGGGGGGGCACAGATACGCAGTATTTT.

V usage is TRBV2 and J usage is TRBJ2-7, with TRBD1 matching over 7 bases. With V trimmed by 8 bases and J by 4 bases, 11 bases remained unmatched. The germline gives CDR1 SNHLY, CDR2 FYNNEI. The CDR3 loop spans 14 amino acids. The CDR3 sequence: CASRTPRGKYEQYF. The CDR3 DNA follows: TGTGCCAGCCGGACTCCCAGGGGGAAATACGAGCAGTACTTC. Drawing the rest from reference TRBV2 and TRBJ2-7, the complete variable domain is EPEVTQTPSHQVTQMGQEVILRCVPISNHLYFYWYRQILGQKVEFLVSFYNNEISEKSEIFDDQFSVERPDGSNFTLKIRSTKLEDSAMYFCASRTPRGKYEQYFGPGTRLTVT.

The chain has TRBV6-5 and TRBJ1-3; no reliable D call. The CDR3 length is 16 residues. V lost 4 bases and J 0 bases, leaving 13 bases between the germline ends. Germline V gene lookup returns CDR1 MNHEY and CDR2 SVGAGI. CDR3 sequence reads: CASSFSTGISGNTIYF. The CDR3 DNA follows: TGTGCCAGCAGTTTCAGCACCGGGATCTCTGGAAACACCATATATTTT.

This chain joins TRBV9 and TRBJ2-3; possible D gene TRBD1, 5 bases. Trimming took off 0 bases at V and 0 bases at J, with 11 bases between the two ends. CDR3 length: 16 amino acids. CDR1 SGDLS and CDR2 YYNGEE come from the germline V gene. CDR3 in DNA: TGTGCCAGCAGCGTAGAAACAGGCACTAGCACAGATACGCAGTATTTT. This gives the protein CASSVETGTSTDTQYF.

This chain connects TRBV19 to TRBJ2-1; perhaps TRBD1 as D (6 bases). Trimming removed 8 bases at V and 4 bases at J, with 15 bases between. The germline V gene encodes CDR1 LNHDA and CDR2 SQIVND (reference sequence). The CDR3 totals 14 residues. The CDR3 is CASASTDRYNEQFF. CDR3 DNA sequence: TGTGCCAGTGCGTCTACGGACAGATACAATGAGCAGTTCTTC.

The rearrangement joins TRBV15 to TRBJ2-1; maybe TRBD2 (6 bases). Trimming cost V 3 bases and J 2 bases, with 20 bases left between them. The CDR3 is made up of 18 amino acids. Looked up from germline, CDR1 is LNHNV and CDR2 is YYDKDF (reference sequence). CDR3 residues: CATSRDGQLGLPYNEQFF. For the CDR3, the DNA is TGTGCCACCAGCAGGGATGGGCAGTTAGGACTACCCTACAATGAGCAGTTCTTC.

The sample holds one count of this clone. The chain has TRBV5-1 and TRBJ2-7, with 12 bases fitting TRBD2. This CDR3 contains 15 residues. CDR1 is SGHRS and CDR2 is YFSETQ in the germline V gene. J lost 7 bases, V lost 4 bases, and 9 bases had no gene match. For the CDR3, the DNA is TGCGCCAGCAGCAGAGGACTAGCGGGGACGGGAGAGCAGTACTTC. Its translation: CASSRGLAGTGEQYF.

The CDR3, as DNA: TGCGCCAGCAGCAACCAACCGGACAGCTTTGGCGGCTACACCTTC. Protein product: CASSNQPDSFGGYTF. V is TRBV5-1 and J is TRBJ1-2; D is perhaps TRBD1 (6 bases). The CDR3 sequence is 15 residues long. The germline V gene has CDR1 SGHRS and CDR2 YFSETQ. V was clipped by 4 bases and J by 8 bases, with 21 bases between them.

The chain carries TRBV19 and TRBJ2-5, with D tentatively TRBD2 (6 bases). V was shortened by 4 bases and J by 7 bases, with 13 bases between the two germline ends. The CDR3 runs 13 residues. CDR1 and CDR2 (germline): LNHDA, SQIVND (reference sequence). In DNA, the CDR3 is TGTGCCAGTAGTAGGACCCGACTAGGGACCCAGTACTTC. It translates to CASSRTRLGTQYF.

V is TRBV7-9 and J is TRBJ1-5; no clear D. V shed 5 bases and J shed 0 bases, with 5 bases lying between them. Germline lookup yields CDR1 SEHNR and CDR2 FQNEAQ (reference sequence). The CDR3 loop spans 13 amino acids. The CDR3 spells CASSRSSNQPQHF. DNA of the CDR3: TGTGCCAGCAGCCGCAGTAGCAATCAGCCCCAGCATTTT. The whole variable domain, filled in from reference TRBV7-9 and TRBJ1-5, reads DTGVSQNPRHKITKRGQNVTFRCDPISEHNRLYWYRQTLGQGPEFLTYFQNEAQLEKSRLLSDRFSAERPKGSFSTLEIQRTEQGDSAMYLCASSRSSNQPQHFGDGTRLSIL.

This clone was found once. The chain recombines TRBV5-5 with TRBJ2-7; unclear D gene. The CDR3 spans 14 residues. Germline CDR1 and CDR2: SGHKS and YYEKEE (reference sequence). V shed 4 bases and J shed 0 bases, with 11 bases lying between them. The CDR3 loop is CASSVGLLSYEQYF. In DNA form, the CDR3 reads TGTGCCAGCAGCGTTGGGCTCCTCTCCTACGAGCAGTACTTC.

The chain uses TRBV7-8 and TRBJ1-1, with 7 positions matching TRBD1. Looked up from germline, CDR1 is SGHVS and CDR2 is FQNEAQ. Unmatched junction bases numbered 6, after V lost 5 bases and J lost 0 bases. This CDR3 is 15 amino acids long. This CDR3 is CASSRGTAMNTEAFF. Written as DNA, the CDR3 is TGTGCCAGCAGCCGAGGGACAGCTATGAACACTGAAGCTTTCTTT.